This TCR beta chain was profiled in a study of Graves' ophthalmopathy and Graves' hyperthyroidism. The CDR3 totals 14 residues. With V trimmed by 4 bases and J by 11 bases, 13 bases remained unmatched. CDR1 is SQVTM and CDR2 is ANQGSEA in the germline V gene. TCR beta CDR3 amplification used RNA transcripts. First-round RT-PCR employed HTBI primers, with a second-round multiplex PCR after it. TCRdb itself ran the multiplex PCR reads through MiXCR, one entry per CDR3 protein. The table includes roughly 1.1 million distinct CDR3 sequences, about 35% detected once. The specimen sequenced was peripheral blood or thyroid tissue (not recorded which). This TCR was sampled from an adult man with Graves' hyperthyroidism. The chain couples TRBV29-1 to TRBJ1-5; 8 bases are shared with TRBD1. DNA of the CDR3: TGCAGCGTTGTCGGGGCAGGGGGCGGGGAGACCCAGCATTTT. Protein: CSVVGAGGGETQHF.